This TCR beta chain derives from a study of T cell responses to AZD1222 COVID-19 vaccine. TCRdb keeps only in-frame clones here, not all; method: immunoSEQ multiplex PCR. The sample has fewer than 50,000 clones, about three quarters seen once; the top ten hold about 4.3%. CDR3 length equals 18 residues. The junction had 15 bases not matched to a gene; V was cut back by 5 bases and J by 8 bases. Germline CDR1 reads LNHNV; CDR2 reads YYDKDF (reference sequence). The chain joins TRBV15 to TRBJ1-4, with 12 bases fitting TRBD1. Sequenced material: peripheral blood, taken on day 0 of AZD1222 vaccination. This TCR derives from an adult in good health. This CDR3 is CATSYPGGQGALREKLFF. The DNA of the CDR3 is TGTGCCACCAGCTACCCAGGGGGACAGGGGGCCCTTCGGGAAAAACTGTTTTTT.